The next 20 T cell receptor beta chains were all read from a single sample in a study of blood T cell repertoires in COVID-19. Measured with immunoSEQ multiplex PCR; TCRdb has only the in-frame clones, and not every one. The table has about 120,000 clones, approximately 81% seen once. The material sequenced was peripheral blood. The receptor set was obtained from a woman aged 45-60 years with acute or convalescent COVID-19.

The CDR3 DNA follows: TGTGCCAGCAGTTCTTTCTCACGGACTAGCGGGAGGGGCGACGAGCAGTACTTC. This encodes CASSSFSRTSGRGDEQYF. This rearrangement joins TRBV11-2 to TRBJ2-7; 15 bases fit TRBD2. Trimming took 6 bases from V and 5 from J; bases not matched to a gene: 14. In germline, CDR1 is SGHAT, CDR2 FQNNGV. This CDR3 spans 18 amino acids.

This clone has a single count. V is TRBV2 and J is TRBJ1-4; weak D call: TRBD1 (6 bases). The germline V gene has CDR1 SNHLY and CDR2 FYNNEI. The V and J ends lost 6 bases and 8 bases respectively, with 13 bases between them. The CDR3 contains 13 residues. Here the CDR3 DNA reads TGTGCCAGCAGGGACAGCGGAAGGGAAAAACTGTTTTTT. This sequence encodes CASRDSGREKLFF.

The rearrangement uses TRBV28 and TRBJ2-7; D gene ambiguous. The CDR3 contains 12 residues. The germline gives CDR1 MDHEN, CDR2 SYDVKM. V shed 6 bases and J shed 2 bases, with 8 bases lying between them. The CDR3 spells CASRRAPYEQYF. The CDR3 DNA reads TGTGCCAGCAGGAGAGCTCCCTACGAGCAGTACTTC.

Only a few counts were recorded for this clone. The chain joins TRBV28 to TRBJ2-7; D not resolved. CDR3 length equals 14 residues. Trimming removed 5 bases at V and 2 bases at J, with 13 bases between. Looked up from germline, CDR1 is MDHEN and CDR2 is SYDVKM. The CDR3 nucleotides are TGTGCCAGCAGTCCGCAAGGAGAAACCTACGAGCAGTACTTC. Amino acid sequence: CASSPQGETYEQYF.

J is TRBJ1-1 and V is TRBV9, with D possibly TRBD1 on 6 matching bases. The length of the CDR3 is 14 residues. Germline V gives CDR1 SGDLS, CDR2 YYNGEE. V was clipped by 2 bases and J by 2 bases, with 10 bases between them. The CDR3 DNA is TGTGCCAGCAGCGTGACAGGCATAAACACTGAAGCTTTCTTT. This codes for CASSVTGINTEAFF.

This chain links TRBV6-6 with TRBJ2-3; D is ambiguous. Germline-derived CDR1 and CDR2 are MNHNY and SVGAGI (reference sequence). The CDR3 runs to 13 residues. Trimming took 8 bases from V and 1 from J, leaving 10 bases between them. The chain's CDR3 is CASSQEGTDTQYF. The DNA of the CDR3 is TGTGCCAGCTCCCAAGAGGGCACAGATACGCAGTATTTT.

V usage is TRBV5-1 and J usage is TRBJ1-2, with 8 bases that match TRBD1. CDR1 SGHRS and CDR2 YFSETQ come from the germline V gene. The CDR3 has 13 amino acids. Losses at the gene ends were 5 bases for V and 3 bases for J; bases not matched to a gene: 3. The CDR3 region has the DNA TGCGCCAGCAGACAGGGGGTGGACTATGGCTACACCTTC. Its protein product is CASRQGVDYGYTF.

The chain is built from TRBV6-5 and TRBJ1-4, with TRBD1 as a possible D gene (6 bases). This CDR3 has 14 amino acids. CDR1 is MNHEY, CDR2 SVGAGI, per germline. Between the trimmed V and J ends, which lost 7 bases and 3 bases, there was a span of 12 bases. The CDR3 spells CASTDRTPNEKLFF. As DNA, the CDR3 is TGTGCCAGCACCGACAGGACCCCTAATGAAAAACTGTTTTTT.

V is TRBV6-4 and J is TRBJ2-3, with TRBD2 matching 9 bases. With V trimmed by 3 bases and J by 2 bases, 6 bases remained unmatched. The CDR3 totals 16 residues. The germline V gene encodes CDR1 MRHNA and CDR2 SNTAGT. In DNA, the CDR3 is TGTGCCAGCAGTGAAGAAGCGGGGGGATCCACAGATACGCAGTATTTT. Protein: CASSEEAGGSTDTQYF.

V usage is TRBV4-2 and J usage is TRBJ1-1, with 10 bases fitting TRBD1. The CDR3 spans 16 residues. J gave up 3 bases and V 1 base, and 5 bases lay outside the gene matches. Germline loops: CDR1 LGHNA, CDR2 YNFKEQ. The CDR3 region has the DNA TGTGCCAGCAGCCAAGGCGGGACAGGGGTATACACTGAAGCTTTCTTT. Its translation: CASSQGGTGVYTEAFF.

The chain is built from TRBV28 and TRBJ1-1; D may be TRBD1 (6 bases). CDR1 is MDHEN, CDR2 SYDVKM, per germline. This CDR3 spans 14 amino acids. V lost 2 bases to trimming and J lost 4 bases, with 11 bases between them. The CDR3 DNA follows: TGTGCCAGCAGTTTACCGACAGGAGGCACTGAAGCTTTCTTT. Translated: CASSLPTGGTEAFF.

V is TRBV2 and J is TRBJ2-7, with no clear D. The CDR3 consists of 12 residues. Germline CDR1 SNHLY, CDR2 FYNNEI. V dropped 6 bases and J dropped 0 bases, with 6 bases sitting between them. The CDR3 is CASREVSYEQYF. CDR3 DNA sequence: TGTGCCAGCAGAGAGGTCTCCTACGAGCAGTACTTC.

The chain combines TRBV29-1 with TRBJ2-3, with 7 bases that match TRBD1. Germline V gene data show CDR1 as SQVTM and CDR2 as ANQGSEA. J lost 6 bases, V lost 7 bases, and 10 bases had no gene match. The CDR3 is 13 amino acids. CDR3 DNA: TGCAGCGCATTGACAGGGCCATGGGATACGCAGTATTTT. Amino acid sequence: CSALTGPWDTQYF.

This clone has just a few counts. This rearrangement joins TRBV5-5 to TRBJ2-2; 8 bases align to TRBD1. CDR1 is SGHKS, CDR2 YYEKEE, per germline (reference sequence). V shed 3 bases and J 6 bases; nucleotides not matched to a gene: 10. The CDR3 is 16 amino acids. CDR3 nucleotides: TGTGCCAGCAGCTCCCTAGACAGGGGATTCCCCGGGGAGCTGTTTTTT. This translates into CASSSLDRGFPGELFF.

Worth noting for this clone: Mismatch with germline at one junction end may stem from a read error. This rearrangement joins TRBV7-7 to TRBJ2-1; tentative D call: TRBD2 (6 bases). Germline loops: CDR1 SSHAT, CDR2 FNYEAQ (reference sequence). CDR3 length: 15 amino acids. The CDR3 sequence: CASSLRGGIYNEQFF. CDR3 DNA: TGTGCTAGCAGCTTACGTGGGGGGATTTACAATGAGCAGTTCTTC. Together with reference TRBV7-7 and TRBJ2-1, the CDR3 gives the full variable domain: GAGVSQSPRYKVTKRGQDVTLRCDPISSHATLYWYQQALGQGPEFLTYFNYEAQPDKSGLPSDRFSAERPEGSISTLTIQRTEQRDSAMYRCASSLRGGIYNEQFFGPGTRLTVL.

The gene calls are TRBV11-3 and TRBJ1-6, with 8 positions matching TRBD1. Germline V gene data show CDR1 as SGHNT and CDR2 as YENEEA. The CDR3 covers 15 residues. Trimming removed 4 bases from V and 7 bases from J; junction bases left unmatched: 6. The CDR3 spells CASSSGQGKNSPLHF. The CDR3 DNA reads as TGTGCCAGCAGCTCCGGACAGGGAAAGAATTCACCCCTCCACTTT. Based on the CDR3 plus reference TRBV11-3 and TRBJ1-6, the full variable domain is EAGVVQSPRYKIIEKKQPVAFWCNPISGHNTLYWYLQNLGQGPELLIRYENEEAVDDSQLPKDRFSAERLKGVDSTLKIQPAELGDSAVYLCASSSGQGKNSPLHFGNGTRLTVT.

V gene TRBV29-1 combines with J gene TRBJ2-3; 9 nucleotides match TRBD2. The CDR3 consists of 15 residues. CDR1 and CDR2 from the germline V gene are SQVTM and ANQGSEA. The V gene end was trimmed by 6 bases and the J gene end by 3 bases; junction bases not matched to a gene: 10. Here the CDR3 DNA reads TGCAGCGTCACACCTCTAGCGGGGTATACAGATACGCAGTATTTT. Protein: CSVTPLAGYTDTQYF.

V usage is TRBV10-2 and J usage is TRBJ2-7; 7 nucleotides match TRBD2. V trimming: 3 bases; J trimming: 5 bases; junction bases outside the gene matches: 7. This CDR3 region has 14 residues. The germline V gene has CDR1 WSHSY and CDR2 SAAADI. This CDR3 is CASSDRLAVDEQYF. In DNA, the CDR3 is TGCGCCAGCAGTGATCGGCTAGCGGTCGACGAGCAGTACTTC.

This clone was found a few times. The rearrangement links TRBV5-1 to TRBJ1-6; D unclear. The ends were cut back, 5 bases at V and 0 bases at J, with 12 bases in the middle. This CDR3 contains 16 residues. Germline V gives CDR1 SGHRS, CDR2 YFSETQ. CDR3 residues: CASRNLGSSYNSPLHF. Here the CDR3 DNA reads TGCGCCAGCAGAAACCTAGGATCCTCCTATAATTCACCCCTCCACTTT.

The chain links TRBV3-1 (or the pseudogene TRBV3-2) to TRBJ1-1; 9 nucleotides align to TRBD1. V was clipped by 3 bases and J by 1 base; unmatched bases: 9. Per germline, CDR1 LGHDT and CDR2 YNNKEL (reference sequence). The CDR3 is 17 residues long. This CDR3 reads CASSHTSGGQGNTEAFF. The CDR3, as DNA: TGTGCCAGCAGCCACACTAGTGGGGGACAGGGGAACACTGAAGCTTTCTTT.